Listed here are 5 T cell receptor beta chains from one sample, sequenced in a study of cytomegalovirus exposure and HLA in healthy donors. Primers: 60 Vbeta forward and 13 Jbeta reverse. Only in-frame clones appear in the TCRdb table, and some are missing; sequencing was by immunoSEQ multiplex PCR. The repertoire holds fewer than 200,000 clones, 72% seen once, with about 2.5% in the top ten. Sequenced: PBMCs. These receptor sequences come from a human donor in good health.

This clone was recorded a few times. The rearrangement joins TRBV7-2 to TRBJ2-1, with D uncertain. The CDR3 loop spans 13 amino acids. CDR1 SGHTA and CDR2 FQGNSA come from the germline V gene. The V end was cut by 6 bases, the J end by 3 bases, with 9 bases between. CDR3 residues: CASRRPGYNEQFF. The CDR3 coding sequence is TGTGCCAGCAGGAGGCCCGGCTACAATGAGCAGTTCTTC. Based on the CDR3 plus reference TRBV7-2 and TRBJ2-1, the full variable domain is GAGVSQSPSNKVTEKGKDVELRCDPISGHTALYWYRQSLGQGLEFLIYFQGNSAPDKSGLPSDRFSAERTGGSVSTLTIQRTQQEDSAVYLCASRRPGYNEQFFGPGTRLTVL.

This clone was seen only a few times. The V call is TRBV21-1, the J call TRBJ1-2; TRBD1 is the table's D call and was not checked against the DNA. TRBV21-1 is designated a pseudogene. CDR3 length: 19 amino acids. CDR3 residues: CASSNFTGQGPNRDYGYTF. In DNA form, the CDR3 reads TGTGCCAGCAGCAATTTCACGGGACAGGGGCCCAATCGGGACTATGGCTACACCTTC.

The V and J genes are TRBV29-1 and TRBJ1-5, with 8 bases matching TRBD1. The CDR3 has 14 residues. The V segment lost 6 bases and the J segment 4 bases; nucleotides outside the gene matches: 8. Germline V gene data show CDR1 as SQVTM and CDR2 as ANQGSEA. The CDR3 coding sequence is TGCAGCGTGGCACTGACAGGGGTAAATCAGCCCCAGCATTTT. Encoded protein: CSVALTGVNQPQHF.

The rearrangement uses TRBV6-4 and TRBJ2-2, with 8 bases lining up with TRBD2. The germline V gene has CDR1 MRHNA and CDR2 SNTAGT. The CDR3 covers 15 residues. The junction had 1 base not matched to a gene; V was cut back by 0 bases and J by 4 bases. The CDR3, as DNA: TGTGCCAGCAGTGACTCGGGACTAGTCACCGGGGAGCTGTTTTTT. This sequence encodes CASSDSGLVTGELFF.

CDR3 amino acids: CASSIAGTTYEQYF. Written as DNA, the CDR3 is TGTGCCAGTAGTATAGCCGGGACAACCTACGAGCAGTACTTC. This rearrangement joins TRBV19 to TRBJ2-7, with D perhaps matching TRBD1 (6 bases). V was clipped by 1 base and J by 2 bases, with 9 bases between them. This CDR3 is built from 14 residues. Germline V lookup: CDR1 LNHDA, CDR2 SQIVND (reference sequence).